One and the same sample provided the 24 T cell receptor beta chains below, sequenced in a study of blood T cell repertoires in COVID-19. TCRdb's table, derived via immunoSEQ multiplex PCR, lists solely in-frame clones and lacks some. The sample has about 140,000 clones, approximately 86% seen once. The specimen sequenced was peripheral blood. Every receptor here comes from a woman aged 55-70 years with acute or convalescent COVID-19.

The table lists this clone with a few counts. The rearrangement links TRBV4-2 to TRBJ2-1, with TRBD2 matching over 15 bases. The V gene end was trimmed by 1 base and the J gene end by 10 bases; junction bases not matched to a gene: 8. The CDR3 is 17 residues long. Germline values: CDR1 LGHNA, CDR2 YNFKEQ. Here the CDR3 DNA reads TGTGCCAGCAGCCAAGTGGGACTAGCGGGGGGAGCGGAGGAGCAGTTCTTC. It codes for CASSQVGLAGGAEEQFF.

This chain links TRBV6-6 with TRBJ2-3, with a possible D match to TRBD2 (6 bases). The V end was cut by 0 bases, the J end by 7 bases, with 11 bases between. The CDR3 runs to 14 residues. Germline values: CDR1 MNHNY, CDR2 SVGAGI (reference sequence). The CDR3 protein is CASSYSRLVNTQYF. The CDR3 DNA sequence: TGTGCCAGCAGTTACTCTCGACTAGTCAATACGCAGTATTTT.

This rearrangement joins TRBV10-2 to TRBJ2-3; D is unclear. Germline values: CDR1 WSHSY, CDR2 SAAADI. The CDR3 is 15 residues long. Trimming removed 3 bases at V and 1 base at J, with 11 bases between. For the CDR3, the DNA is TGCGCCAGCAGTGAAAGTCTACGCCGCACAGATACGCAGTATTTT. It yields the protein CASSESLRRTDTQYF.

This chain links TRBV4-2 with TRBJ2-5; tentative D call: TRBD2 (5 bases). The CDR3 extends over 13 amino acids. V was cut by 2 bases and J by 4 bases, with 8 bases left in between. In germline, CDR1 is LGHNA, CDR2 YNFKEQ. CDR3 residues: CASSQRGRETQYF. The CDR3 bases are TGTGCCAGCAGCCAACGGGGAAGAGAGACCCAGTACTTC.

The sample holds a few counts of this clone. The genes are TRBV3-1 (or the pseudogene TRBV3-2) and TRBJ1-5; 9 bases match TRBD1. There are 17 residues in the CDR3. The germline V gene has CDR1 LGHDT and CDR2 YNNKEL (reference sequence). The ends lost 1 base at V and 2 bases at J; junction bases unmatched: 6. In nucleotides, the CDR3 is TGTGCCAGCAGCCAAGGTCGGACAGGGGACGGCAATCAGCCCCAGCATTTT. Its protein is CASSQGRTGDGNQPQHF.

The chain has TRBV24-1 and TRBJ1-2; possibly TRBD1 for D (5 bases). The CDR3 is 15 residues long. V was shortened by 5 bases and J by 2 bases, with 14 bases between the two germline ends. In germline, CDR1 is KGHDR, CDR2 SFDVKD. CDR3 sequence: CATSVGSGINYGYTF. The CDR3 DNA reads as TGTGCCACCAGTGTCGGGTCAGGGATCAACTATGGCTACACCTTC.

This chain uses TRBV10-1 with TRBJ2-5; possibly TRBD2 for D (7 bases). This CDR3 spans 13 amino acids. Trimming removed 6 bases at V and 2 bases at J, with 10 bases between. Germline lookup yields CDR1 WNHNN and CDR2 SYGVQD (reference sequence). CDR3 in amino acids: CASRGGAQETQYF. As DNA, the CDR3 is TGCGCCAGCAGAGGGGGGGCACAAGAGACCCAGTACTTC.

The rearrangement uses TRBV19 and TRBJ2-7; a weak D match, TRBD2 (5 bases). The germline V gene has CDR1 LNHDA and CDR2 SQIVND (reference sequence). The length of the CDR3 is 12 residues. V was clipped by 4 bases and J by 4 bases, with 8 bases between them. Here the CDR3 reads CASSTGLYEQYF. In nucleotides, the CDR3 is TGTGCCAGTAGTACAGGACTTTACGAGCAGTACTTC.

The chain combines TRBV9 with TRBJ2-1; no reliable D call. This CDR3 has 11 residues. V lost 3 bases, J lost 5 bases, and 3 bases lay in between. Germline V gene lookup returns CDR1 SGDLS and CDR2 YYNGEE. CDR3 DNA sequence: TGTGCCAGCAGCGATAACAATGAGCAGTTCTTC. As protein: CASSDNNEQFF.

This chain links TRBV28 with TRBJ2-6; maybe TRBD1 (6 bases). The V gene lost 3 bases and the J gene lost 2 bases, with 8 bases spanning the gap. This CDR3 is built from 15 residues. Looked up from germline, CDR1 is MDHEN and CDR2 is SYDVKM. CDR3 protein: CASSFRGPGANVLTF. The CDR3 coding sequence is TGTGCCAGCAGTTTCAGGGGTCCTGGGGCCAACGTCCTGACTTTC.

The J gene is TRBJ1-5, the V gene TRBV28; 9 nucleotides align to TRBD1. Trimming removed 1 base from V and 11 bases from J; junction bases left unmatched: 12. Germline V gene sequence: CDR1 MDHEN, CDR2 SYDVKM. The CDR3 spans 16 residues. The CDR3 coding sequence is TGTGCCAGCAGTTTATTGGGACAGGGACTTTACTCAGCCCAGCATTTT. This codes for CASSLLGQGLYSAQHF.

The chain links TRBV10-1 to TRBJ2-1, with 7 nucleotides matching TRBD2. The CDR3 is 16 residues long. Germline values: CDR1 WNHNN, CDR2 SYGVQD (reference sequence). V dropped 0 bases and J dropped 3; count of bases not matched to a gene: 5. The CDR3 coding sequence is TGCGCCAGCAGTGAGTCGTGGGGGGGGGACTACAATGAGCAGTTCTTC. Translating gives CASSESWGGDYNEQFF.

This chain connects TRBV14 to TRBJ2-3, with D perhaps matching TRBD2 (5 bases). The CDR3 loop spans 16 amino acids. V shed 0 bases and J shed 2 bases, with 12 bases lying between them. The germline gives CDR1 SGHDN, CDR2 FVKESK. The CDR3 region is CASSQDSGIVTDTQYF. In nucleotides, the CDR3 is TGTGCCAGCAGCCAAGATTCGGGGATCGTCACAGATACGCAGTATTTT.

V and J are TRBV4-1 and TRBJ2-7, with TRBD1 identical over 8 bases. The CDR3 extends over 16 amino acids. CDR1 and CDR2 (germline): MGHRA, YSYEKL. Germline trimming cut 3 bases from V and 1 base from J; bases unmatched to any gene: 8. CDR3 residues: CASSHIFRDRSYEQYF. CDR3 bases: TGCGCCAGCAGCCACATTTTCCGGGACAGGTCCTACGAGCAGTACTTC.

The V call is TRBV7-8, the J call TRBJ1-3, with 7 bases aligning to TRBD1. V lost 4 bases to trimming and J lost 4 bases; unmatched junction nucleotides: 10. The CDR3 length is 16 residues. CDR1 SGHVS and CDR2 FQNEAQ come from the germline V gene. CDR3 protein: CASSSIDRVVGNTIYF. The CDR3 DNA follows: TGTGCCAGCAGCTCGATCGACAGGGTGGTCGGAAACACCATATATTTT.

The chain links TRBV28 to TRBJ1-1; 8 nucleotides agree with TRBD1. The V gene's germline CDR1 is MDHEN and CDR2 SYDVKM. V gave up 3 bases and J gave up 6 bases; unmatched junction bases: 0. This CDR3 spans 12 amino acids. Here the CDR3 DNA reads TGTGCCAGCAGTTTGGACAGGGCTGAAGCTTTCTTT. It is translated as CASSLDRAEAFF.

CDR3 bases: TGTGCCAGTCAACCGGCAGGGCCTGGGTCCATAGAGACCCAGTACTTC. It specifies CASQPAGPGSIETQYF. This chain uses TRBV19 with TRBJ2-5; TRBD1 is a possible D gene (5 bases). This CDR3 is built from 16 residues. Germline CDR1 reads LNHDA; CDR2 reads SQIVND (reference sequence). Deletions cut 8 bases from V and 4 bases from J, with 23 bases between.

The chain links TRBV3-1 (or the pseudogene TRBV3-2) to TRBJ2-2; D is undetermined. Germline loops: CDR1 LGHDT, CDR2 YNNKEL (reference sequence). V gave up 1 base and J gave up 0 bases, with 9 bases separating them. The CDR3 totals 16 residues. The CDR3 here is CASSQGRLSNTGELFF. CDR3 bases: TGTGCCAGCAGCCAAGGGCGGTTGTCGAACACCGGGGAGCTGTTTTTT.

This chain links TRBV28 with TRBJ2-1, with D perhaps matching TRBD2 (6 bases). The V gene's germline CDR1 is MDHEN and CDR2 SYDVKM. Trimming removed 8 bases at V and 4 bases at J, with 15 bases between. This CDR3 is 14 amino acids long. For the CDR3, the DNA is TGTGCCAGCCGGGACTCAACGACGTACAATGAGCAGTTCTTC. It codes for CASRDSTTYNEQFF. The full variable domain, in which reference TRBV28 and TRBJ2-1 provide the parts outside the CDR3, is DVKVTQSSRYLVKRTGEKVFLECVQDMDHENMFWYRQDPGLGLRLIYFSYDVKMKEKGDIPEGYSVSREKKERFSLILESASTNQTSMYLCASRDSTTYNEQFFGPGTRLTVL.

In this sample, this clone turned up a few times. V is TRBV19 and J is TRBJ1-3, with 8 positions matching TRBD1. Unmatched junction bases numbered 8, after V lost 9 bases and J lost 4 bases. The length of the CDR3 is 14 residues. CDR1 and CDR2 (germline): LNHDA, SQIVND (reference sequence). The CDR3 loop reads CASQLRGQGNTIYF. The DNA of the CDR3 is TGTGCCAGCCAGCTCAGGGGGCAAGGAAACACCATATATTTT. Full variable domain (rest looked up from reference TRBV19 and TRBJ1-3): DGGITQSPKYLFRKEGQNVTLSCEQNLNHDAMYWYRQDPGQGLRLIYYSQIVNDFQKGDIAEGYSVSREKKESFPLTVTSAQKNPTAFYLCASQLRGQGNTIYFGEGSWLTVV.

The V and J genes are TRBV11-3 and TRBJ2-1; TRBD2 aligns across 12 bases. The germline V gene encodes CDR1 SGHNT and CDR2 YENEEA. Trimming took 7 bases from V and 4 from J; bases not matched to a gene: 2. The CDR3 is 14 amino acids. CDR3 sequence reads: CASMLAGGYNEQFF. As DNA, the CDR3 is TGTGCCAGCATGCTAGCGGGGGGGTACAATGAGCAGTTCTTC.

This clone was seen more than once but under ten times. The V call is TRBV7-9, the J call TRBJ1-1, with a weak D call TRBD1 (5 bases). The CDR3 loop spans 14 amino acids. Germline CDR1 SEHNR, CDR2 FQNEAQ (reference sequence). Trimming pared 2 bases from V and 1 base from J, leaving 8 bases between. CDR3 amino acids: CASSLQGGNTEAFF. Here the CDR3 DNA reads TGTGCCAGCAGCTTACAGGGAGGGAACACTGAAGCTTTCTTT.

The chain combines TRBV11-3 with TRBJ2-5; 7 bases map to TRBD1. V was clipped by 5 bases and J by 9 bases; unmatched bases: 6. CDR3 length: 12 amino acids. CDR1 is SGHNT and CDR2 is YENEEA in the germline V gene. CDR3 loop: CASSEDRMAQYF. The CDR3 region has the DNA TGTGCCAGCAGCGAGGACAGGATGGCCCAGTACTTC.

This clone was observed at least ten times. This chain uses TRBV2 with TRBJ2-2; 9 nucleotides align to TRBD2. The CDR3 is made up of 15 amino acids. Per the germline V gene, CDR1 is SNHLY and CDR2 is FYNNEI. V shed 2 bases, J shed 5 bases, and the junction held 3 bases outside the gene matches. CDR3 DNA sequence: TGTGCCAGCAGTGAACGCGGGGGGGTTACCGGGGAGCTGTTTTTT. Protein sequence: CASSERGGVTGELFF. Looking up the rest from reference TRBV2 and TRBJ2-2 gives the full variable domain: EPEVTQTPSHQVTQMGQEVILRCVPISNHLYFYWYRQILGQKVEFLVSFYNNEISEKSEIFDDQFSVERPDGSNFTLKIRSTKLEDSAMYFCASSERGGVTGELFFGEGSRLTVL.